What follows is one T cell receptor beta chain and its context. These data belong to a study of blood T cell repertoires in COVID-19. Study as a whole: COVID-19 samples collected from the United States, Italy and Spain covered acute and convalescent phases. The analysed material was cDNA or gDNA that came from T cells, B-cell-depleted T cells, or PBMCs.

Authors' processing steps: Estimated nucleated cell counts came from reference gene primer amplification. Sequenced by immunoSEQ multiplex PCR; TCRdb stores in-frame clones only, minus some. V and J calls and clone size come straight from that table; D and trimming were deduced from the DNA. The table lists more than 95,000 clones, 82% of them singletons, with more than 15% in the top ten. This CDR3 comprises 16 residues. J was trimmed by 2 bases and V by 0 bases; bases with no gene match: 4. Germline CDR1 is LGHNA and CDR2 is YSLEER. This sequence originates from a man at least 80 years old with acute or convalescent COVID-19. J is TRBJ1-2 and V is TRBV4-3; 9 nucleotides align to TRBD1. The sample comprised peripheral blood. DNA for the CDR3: TGCGCCAGCAGCCAAGATCGGACAGGGGTGAACTATGGCTACACCTTC. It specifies CASSQDRTGVNYGYTF.